Following are 30 T cell receptor beta chains from one sample sequenced in a study of tumor-infiltrating lymphocytes in localized non-small cell lung cancer. TCRdb keeps only in-frame clones here, not all; method: immunoSEQ multiplex PCR. Found here are 6,500 to 9,000 clones, 63% of them singletons; the top ten hold over 10%. The sequenced sample was uninvolved lung tissue not adjacent to the tumor. These receptors all come from a human donor with non-small cell lung cancer.

This clone was detected only a few times. The rearrangement uses TRBV27 and TRBJ1-1; no reliable D call. Trimming cost V 4 bases and J 3 bases, with 6 bases left between them. This CDR3 spans 12 amino acids. Germline CDR1 and CDR2: MNHEY and SMNVEV (reference sequence). CDR3: CASSSAYTEAFF. The CDR3 coding sequence is TGTGCCAGCAGTTCAGCCTACACTGAAGCTTTCTTT.

The CDR3 here is CASGNNGELFF. As DNA, the CDR3 is TGTGCCAGCGGCAATAACGGGGAGCTGTTTTTT. The gene calls are TRBV27 and TRBJ2-2; D uncertain. This CDR3 has 11 residues. Per the germline V gene, CDR1 is MNHEY and CDR2 is SMNVEV (reference sequence). With 8 bases removed from V and 7 bases from J, the gap between germline ends came to 8 bases.

In DNA, the CDR3 is TGTGCCTGGAGTGTAGGGACAGGGCGCGTTTCCTACGAGCAGTACTTC. It specifies CAWSVGTGRVSYEQYF. V usage is TRBV30 and J usage is TRBJ2-7; 9 positions agree with TRBD1. The CDR3 contains 16 residues. J gave up 1 base and V 0 bases, and 7 bases lay outside the gene matches. CDR1 is GTSNPN, CDR2 SVGIG, per germline (reference sequence).

This sequence joins TRBV6-1 and TRBJ2-7; D call uncertain. Trimming cost V 2 bases and J 7 bases, with 6 bases left between them. Germline lookup yields CDR1 MNHNS and CDR2 SASEGT. The CDR3 sequence is 11 residues long. CDR3 sequence reads: CASSEFAEQYF. In DNA, the CDR3 is TGTGCCAGCAGTGAATTCGCGGAGCAGTACTTC.

The chain combines TRBV30 with TRBJ2-5; TRBD1 or TRBD2 may be the D gene (5 bases each). The CDR3 runs 15 residues. Germline V gene sequence: CDR1 GTSNPN, CDR2 SVGIG (reference sequence). Trimming took off 1 base at V and 9 bases at J, with 21 bases between the two ends. The CDR3 loop is CAWSAPPGRKRPQYF. The CDR3 DNA follows: TGTGCCTGGAGTGCGCCTCCGGGACGCAAGAGACCCCAGTACTTC.

The chain uses TRBV6-1 and TRBJ1-3; possibly TRBD1 for D (6 bases). CDR1 is MNHNS, CDR2 SASEGT, per germline. Trimming took 2 bases from V and 3 from J, leaving 14 bases between them. The length of the CDR3 is 16 residues. CDR3 region: CASSESGAGFGNTIYF. The CDR3, as DNA: TGTGCCAGCAGTGAATCAGGGGCCGGTTTTGGAAACACCATATATTTT.

This chain connects TRBV29-1 to TRBJ2-5; 8 positions match TRBD1. V lost 7 bases, J lost 4 bases, and 8 bases stayed unmatched. This CDR3 region has 13 residues. CDR1 is SQVTM, CDR2 ANQGSEA, per germline. Written as DNA, the CDR3 is TGCAGCGGTCTCAGGGGGCAAGGAGAGACCCAGTACTTC. Encoded protein: CSGLRGQGETQYF. Using reference TRBV29-1 and TRBJ2-5 for the parts outside the CDR3, the full variable domain is SAVISQKPSRDICQRGTSLTIQCQVDSQVTMMFWYRQQPGQSLTLIATANQGSEATYESGFVIDKFPISRPNLTFSTLTVSNMSPEDSSIYLCSGLRGQGETQYFGPGTRLLVL.

The chain uses TRBV19 and TRBJ2-1; D remains ambiguous. CDR3 length: 13 residues. The germline V and J ends were trimmed by 4 bases and 3 bases, with 7 bases remaining between them. From germline, CDR1 is LNHDA and CDR2 SQIVND (reference sequence). CDR3 sequence reads: CASSTWIYNEQFF. For the CDR3, the DNA is TGTGCCAGTAGTACGTGGATCTACAATGAGCAGTTCTTC.

The sample holds a few counts of this clone. Here the CDR3 DNA reads TGTGCCAGCAGCGTAGTTCGGCTGGACGTGGGGACCCAGTACTTC. It is translated as CASSVVRLDVGTQYF. The V and J genes are TRBV9 and TRBJ2-5; D remains unclear. V was pared by 0 bases and J by 7 bases, with 16 bases between. CDR3 length: 15 residues. Germline values: CDR1 SGDLS, CDR2 YYNGEE.

The chain combines TRBV9 with TRBJ2-7; TRBD2 matches 8 bases. The J call is doubtful: the DNA matches TRBJ2-5 better. The germline gives CDR1 SGDLS, CDR2 YYNGEE. This CDR3 is 15 amino acids long. Written as DNA, the CDR3 is TGTGCCAGCAGCGTAGAACTAGCGGATGGGGAGACCCAGTACTTC. Its translation is CASSVELADGETQYF.

The chain has TRBV4-1 and TRBJ1-4; D gene uncertain. This CDR3 comprises 15 residues. Trimming stripped 2 bases from V and 0 bases from J, with 7 bases between. CDR1 is MGHRA and CDR2 is YSYEKL in the germline V gene. The CDR3 is CASSQPAATNEKLFF. The CDR3 DNA sequence: TGCGCCAGCAGCCAACCAGCAGCAACTAATGAAAAACTGTTTTTT.

This chain joins TRBV6-5 and TRBJ2-2; 11 bases are a match to TRBD1. Per germline, CDR1 MNHEY and CDR2 SVGAGI. The ends lost 6 bases at V and 8 bases at J; junction bases unmatched: 5. The CDR3 has 14 residues. The CDR3 nucleotides are TGTGCCAGCAGCGGACAGGGGGCAACAGGGGAGCTGTTTTTT. This codes for CASSGQGATGELFF.

This clone was seen a handful of times. The chain is built from TRBV7-8 and TRBJ2-5; TRBD1 aligns across 8 bases. The CDR3 is made up of 15 amino acids. Losses at the gene ends were 5 bases for V and 5 bases for J; bases not matched to a gene: 10. Germline V CDR1 and CDR2: SGHVS, FQNEAQ. Written as DNA, the CDR3 is TGTGCCAGCAGCCCTCGGACAGGGTGGGGGGAGACCCAGTACTTC. Translating it yields CASSPRTGWGETQYF.

The J gene is TRBJ2-7, the V gene TRBV5-1; D remains unclear. The germline CDR1 and CDR2 sequences are SGHRS and YFSETQ. CDR3 length: 15 amino acids. The V end lost 0 bases, the J end lost 3 bases, and 13 bases lay between the germline ends. The CDR3 DNA reads as TGCGCCAGCAGCTTGGGAGGCCTTGGGCTCTACGAGCAGTACTTC. Residues: CASSLGGLGLYEQYF.

The J gene is TRBJ1-6, the V gene TRBV19, with D unclear. This CDR3 spans 13 amino acids. The germline CDR1 and CDR2 sequences are LNHDA and SQIVND (reference sequence). V dropped 1 base and J dropped 12 bases, with 10 bases sitting between them. Here the CDR3 DNA reads TGTGCCAGTAGTATAGGTAGGGTTGGACCCCTCCACTTT. Amino acids: CASSIGRVGPLHF.

This chain joins TRBV4-1 and TRBJ2-3; D is ambiguous. The germline CDR1 and CDR2 sequences are MGHRA and YSYEKL. Deletions cut 1 base from V and 0 bases from J, with 5 bases between. The CDR3 covers 14 residues. CDR3 protein: CASSQGGSTDTQYF. The CDR3 DNA is TGCGCCAGCAGCCAAGGGGGAAGCACAGATACGCAGTATTTT.

The chain employs TRBV7-6 and TRBJ1-2, with TRBD1 matching over 7 bases. The V gene end was trimmed by 5 bases and the J gene end by 7 bases; junction bases not matched to a gene: 7. The CDR3 has 13 residues. Germline V gene lookup returns CDR1 SGHVS and CDR2 FNYEAQ. CDR3 sequence reads: CASSPQDRVGYTF. CDR3 bases: TGTGCCAGCAGCCCCCAAGACAGGGTTGGCTACACCTTC.

Only a few counts were recorded for this clone. The V gene is TRBV30, the J gene TRBJ1-6; D is ambiguous. The CDR3 is 16 amino acids. Per the germline V gene, CDR1 is GTSNPN and CDR2 is SVGIG (reference sequence). V gave up 5 bases and J gave up 0 bases, with 14 bases separating them. The chain's CDR3 is CAWSFNSGSYNSPLHF. Here the CDR3 DNA reads TGTGCCTGGTCCTTCAACAGTGGCTCCTATAATTCACCCCTCCACTTT.

The V and J genes are TRBV6-5 and TRBJ2-1; 8 bases match TRBD2. The CDR3 runs 15 residues. Germline CDR1 is MNHEY and CDR2 is SVGAGI. V lost 6 bases to trimming and J lost 1 base; unmatched junction nucleotides: 5. The CDR3 here is CASSPIAGSYNEQFF. CDR3 DNA sequence: TGTGCCAGCAGCCCGATAGCGGGGTCCTACAATGAGCAGTTCTTC.

The J gene is TRBJ1-5, the V gene TRBV19; 7 bases map to TRBD1. In germline, CDR1 is LNHDA, CDR2 SQIVND (reference sequence). J lost 4 bases, V lost 7 bases, and 7 bases had no gene match. The CDR3 runs to 14 residues. The CDR3 loop reads CASKSGTANQPQHF. DNA of the CDR3: TGTGCCAGTAAGTCCGGGACAGCGAATCAGCCCCAGCATTTT. The variable domain in full, completed from reference TRBV19 and TRBJ1-5, reads DGGITQSPKYLFRKEGQNVTLSCEQNLNHDAMYWYRQDPGQGLRLIYYSQIVNDFQKGDIAEGYSVSREKKESFPLTVTSAQKNPTAFYLCASKSGTANQPQHFGDGTRLSIL.

The chain couples TRBV10-3 to TRBJ2-7, with 7 bases identical to TRBD2. The CDR3 contains 12 residues. With 11 bases clipped from V and 6 bases from J, the junction kept 10 bases outside the gene matches. Germline loops: CDR1 ENHRY, CDR2 SYGVKD. CDR3 amino acids: CAAGAQLGEQYF. Here the CDR3 DNA reads TGTGCCGCGGGAGCCCAGCTGGGCGAGCAGTACTTC.

V usage is TRBV4-2 and J usage is TRBJ2-1, with unresolved D. V shed 4 bases and J shed 5 bases, with 9 bases lying between them. The CDR3 runs to 13 residues. Germline V gene sequence: CDR1 LGHNA, CDR2 YNFKEQ. CDR3 DNA: TGTGCCAGCAGCCTCCACTCAAACAATGAGCAGTTCTTC. It specifies CASSLHSNNEQFF.

Relative to its sample, this clone is medium-sized (0.01 to 0.1%). The chain combines TRBV4-1 with TRBJ2-5; 11 nucleotides line up with TRBD2. CDR3 length: 17 amino acids. Germline CDR1 reads MGHRA; CDR2 reads YSYEKL. The ends lost 3 bases at V and 1 base at J; junction bases unmatched: 7. CDR3 in DNA: TGCGCCAGCAGCCAGCCTACTAGCGGGGGCCTCCAAGAGACCCAGTACTTC. This translates into CASSQPTSGGLQETQYF.

The chain carries TRBV6-1 and TRBJ2-7, with 8 positions matching TRBD1. The CDR3 totals 15 residues. The junction had 9 bases not matched to a gene; V was cut back by 5 bases and J by 3 bases. Germline assignment: CDR1 MNHNS and CDR2 SASEGT. The chain's CDR3 is CASSSPVGQGYEQYF. The DNA for the CDR3 is TGTGCCAGCAGTTCCCCCGTTGGACAGGGCTACGAGCAGTACTTC.

This clone came up a few times. V and J are TRBV6-1 and TRBJ1-2; D is unresolved. The V end lost 5 bases, the J end lost 7 bases, and 17 bases lay between the germline ends. This CDR3 has 14 amino acids. Germline CDR1 and CDR2: MNHNS and SASEGT. The CDR3: CASSPSGSPGGYTF. DNA for the CDR3: TGTGCCAGCAGTCCCTCGGGGAGTCCTGGTGGCTACACCTTC.

This clone was counted only a few times. The chain links TRBV23-1 to TRBJ2-7; tentatively, D is TRBD1 (5 bases). TRBV23-1 is filed as an ORF, its function uncertain. The V end lost 1 base, the J end lost 4 bases, and 17 bases lay between the germline ends. This CDR3 contains 16 residues. CDR3 sequence: CASSQLGRAFSYEQYF. The CDR3 bases are TGCGCCAGCAGTCAATTGGGCAGGGCGTTCAGTTACGAGCAGTACTTC.

The J gene is TRBJ2-1, the V gene TRBV7-2, with D tentatively TRBD2 (5 bases). CDR3 length equals 16 residues. The germline V and J ends were trimmed by 3 bases and 0 bases, with 12 bases remaining between them. Germline CDR1 and CDR2: SGHTA and FQGNSA. In DNA, the CDR3 is TGTGCCAGCAGCTTGAACCCCGGGATCTCCTACAATGAGCAGTTCTTC. This translates into CASSLNPGISYNEQFF.

This clone has more than one count but fewer than ten. CDR3 nucleotides: TGCGCCAGCAGCTTAACCGGGACAGGGGACACCGGGGAGCTGTTTTTT. This sequence encodes CASSLTGTGDTGELFF. V usage is TRBV5-1 and J usage is TRBJ2-2; TRBD1 matches 10 bases. The CDR3 totals 16 residues. V was pared by 2 bases and J by 3 bases, with 4 bases of the junction left unmatched. Germline assignment: CDR1 SGHRS and CDR2 YFSETQ.

This clone was found a few times. The rearrangement joins TRBV6-4 to TRBJ1-1; the D is unclear. The germline CDR1 and CDR2 sequences are MRHNA and SNTAGT. Trimming took off 4 bases at V and 4 bases at J, with 10 bases between the two ends. This CDR3 spans 13 amino acids. The CDR3 loop reads CASSAEDFTEAFF. CDR3 nucleotide sequence: TGTGCCAGCAGTGCTGAGGATTTCACTGAAGCTTTCTTT.

V gene TRBV7-2 combines with J gene TRBJ2-3; 8 bases map to TRBD2. V was clipped by 6 bases and J by 4 bases; unmatched bases: 9. There are 15 residues in the CDR3. Germline V gene lookup returns CDR1 SGHTA and CDR2 FQGNSA. The CDR3 DNA sequence: TGTGCCAGCAGTCTATCCGGGGGGGCGTCAGATACGCAGTATTTT. Protein sequence: CASSLSGGASDTQYF.